This is a list of T cell receptor beta chains from one sample in a study of regulatory T cells in long-lasting Graves disease. TCRdb re-called the multiplex PCR reads with MiXCR, one entry per CDR3 protein. The top ten hold about 12% of the sample, which has about 610,000 distinct CDR3 sequences, about 15% seen once. These same data were also listed under a study on T cells in Graves' hyperthyroidism and ophthalmopathy.

Material: peripheral blood mononuclear cells (PBMCs), obtained at new diagnosis, from a patient treated with antithyroid drugs. These receptors originate from a man younger than 35 with Graves disease. The CDR3 runs from the conserved cysteine through the conserved F or W. D genes are given only for firm matches. Where a row states a size, it is once, few, many or the class of an expanded clone; other rows omit it.

abundance	v_gene	j_gene	d_gene	CDR3aa	CDR3nt
-	TRBV12-3/TRBV12-4	TRBJ2-1	-	CASSSLVDEQFF	TGTGCCAGCAGTTCATTAGTTGATGAGCAGTTCTTC
-	TRBV6-1	TRBJ1-3	-	CASSPWFFSGNTIYF	TGTGCCAGCAGTCCCTGGTTCTTCTCTGGAAACACCATATATTTT
few	TRBV20-1	TRBJ2-5	-	CSARDHTGGRPRETQYF	TGCAGTGCTAGAGATCATACGGGGGGCCGCCCTCGGGAGACCCAGTACTTC
many	TRBV2	TRBJ2-3	-	CASSETEGRYTDTQYF	TGTGCCAGCAGTGAAACGGAGGGACGGTACACAGATACGCAGTATTTT
many	TRBV20-1	TRBJ1-5	TRBD1	CSATGTGGGNQPQHF	TGCAGTGCTACCGGGACAGGGGGTGGGAATCAGCCCCAGCATTTT
many	TRBV7-9	TRBJ1-1	-	CASNAGQLNTEAFF	TGTGCCAGCAACGCGGGGCAATTGAACACTGAAGCTTTCTTT
many	TRBV7-2	TRBJ2-1	TRBD2	CASSSSSGSPNEQFF	TGTGCCAGCAGCTCCTCTAGCGGGAGTCCGAATGAGCAGTTCTTC
few	TRBV20-1	TRBJ1-6	-	CSASARRAVNSPLHF	TGCAGTGCTAGTGCGCGCCGGGCCGTCAATTCACCCCTCCACTTT
few	TRBV12-3/TRBV12-4	TRBJ2-3	TRBD2	CASSFSLAGAGTDTQYF	TGTGCCAGCAGTTTCTCACTAGCGGGAGCGGGCACAGATACGCAGTATTTT
-	TRBV7-9	TRBJ2-1	-	CASSLSGYEQFF	TGTGCCAGCAGCTTAAGCGGGTATGAGCAGTTCTTC
few	TRBV5-4	TRBJ2-3	TRBD2	CASSNLLAGETDTQYF	TGTGCCAGCAGCAACCTACTAGCGGGAGAAACAGATACGCAGTATTTT
many	TRBV11-2	TRBJ2-7	-	CASSLAWGTSYEQYF	TGTGCCAGCAGCTTAGCGTGGGGTACTTCCTACGAGCAGTACTTC
few	TRBV4-2	TRBJ2-7	-	CASSRRSSTDYEQYF	TGTGCCAGCAGCCGGCGGTCCTCCACGGACTACGAGCAGTACTTC
many	TRBV28	TRBJ2-3	TRBD1	CASSPQGARRHTQYF	TGTGCCAGCAGTCCCCAGGGGGCGCGGCGACATACGCAGTATTTT
few	TRBV20-1	TRBJ1-4	TRBD1	CSAIPDRGPEKLFF	TGCAGTGCTATACCGGACAGGGGGCCTGAAAAACTGTTTTTT
many	TRBV30	TRBJ2-1	-	CAWSGGYNEQFF	TGTGCCTGGAGTGGCGGTTACAATGAGCAGTTCTTC
-	TRBV5-1	TRBJ2-3	-	CASSPRSGESTDTQYF	TGCGCCAGCAGCCCCCGGTCCGGCGAAAGCACAGATACGCAGTATTTT
many	TRBV28	TRBJ2-5	TRBD2	CASSLGGDPETQYF	TGTGCCAGCAGTTTGGGGGGGGACCCTGAGACCCAGTACTTC
many	TRBV28	TRBJ1-3	-	CASSLNPTAHSGNTIYF	TGTGCCAGCAGTCTCAACCCGACAGCCCACTCTGGAAACACCATATATTTT
many	TRBV11-2	TRBJ2-7	TRBD1	CASSLDLGDRGRNEQYF	TGTGCCAGCAGCTTAGATCTAGGGGACAGGGGGCGCAACGAGCAGTACTTC
-	TRBV30	TRBJ2-5	TRBD2	CAWTEGTSTQETQYF	TGTGCCTGGACGGAGGGGACTAGCACTCAAGAGACCCAGTACTTC
-	TRBV6-1	TRBJ2-5	TRBD2	CASSVSTLAGGPETQYF	TGTGCCAGCAGTGTATCCACCCTAGCGGGAGGCCCAGAGACCCAGTACTTC
-	TRBV3-1	TRBJ1-2	-	CASSRPGEGDGYTF	TGTGCCAGCAGCCGGCCGGGGGAGGGTGACGGCTACACCTTC
-	TRBV7-2	TRBJ2-2	TRBD1	CASSPRPGTGIGGTGELFF	TGTGCCAGCAGCCCTCGTCCCGGGACAGGGATCGGGGGCACCGGGGAGCTGTTTTTT
many	TRBV10-3	TRBJ2-7	TRBD1	CAISESTGQGPPIYEQYF	TGTGCCATCAGTGAGTCGACAGGACAGGGGCCCCCTATCTACGAGCAGTACTTC
-	TRBV12-3/TRBV12-4	TRBJ2-3	TRBD2	CASSKGLASSTDTQYF	TGTGCCAGCAGCAAAGGACTAGCCTCTAGCACAGATACGCAGTATTTT